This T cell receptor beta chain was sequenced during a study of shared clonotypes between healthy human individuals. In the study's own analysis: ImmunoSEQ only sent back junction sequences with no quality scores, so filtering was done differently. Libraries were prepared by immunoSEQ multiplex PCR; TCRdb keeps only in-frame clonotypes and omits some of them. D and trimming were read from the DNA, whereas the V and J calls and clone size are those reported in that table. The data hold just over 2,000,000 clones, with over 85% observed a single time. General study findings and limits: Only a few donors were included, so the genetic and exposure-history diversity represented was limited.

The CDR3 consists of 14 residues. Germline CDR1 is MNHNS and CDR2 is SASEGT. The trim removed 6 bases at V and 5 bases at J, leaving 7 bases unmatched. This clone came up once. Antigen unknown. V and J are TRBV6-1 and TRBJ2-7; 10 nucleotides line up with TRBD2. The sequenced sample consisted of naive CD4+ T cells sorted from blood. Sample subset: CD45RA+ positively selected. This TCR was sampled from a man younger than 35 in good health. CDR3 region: CASRTQREGHEQYF. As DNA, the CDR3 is TGTGCCAGCAGGACTCAGCGGGAGGGTCACGAGCAGTACTTC.